These 31 T cell receptor beta chains were all obtained from the same sample, sequenced in a study of T cells in Graves' hyperthyroidism and ophthalmopathy. The investigators amplified TCR beta CDR3 regions from RNA transcripts. The primer set for the first-round RT-PCR of the TCR CDR3 was HTBI. TCRdb re-derived calls from the multiplex PCR reads in MiXCR, one entry per CDR3 protein. Counted here are 350,000 to 400,000 distinct CDR3 sequences, over 15% occurring once; the ten biggest clones make up around 3.4%. Sequencing was done on a sample of blood. The receptor set was obtained from a young woman with Graves' hyperthyroidism.

This clonotype was seen more than once but under ten times. This chain connects TRBV2 to TRBJ2-7, with 8 bases identical to TRBD2. The trim removed 7 bases at V and 3 bases at J, leaving 8 bases unmatched. The CDR3 runs to 14 residues. Germline-derived CDR1 and CDR2 are SNHLY and FYNNEI. CDR3 in amino acids: CASTGGAGSYEQYF. The CDR3 nucleotides are TGTGCCAGCACCGGGGGGGCGGGCAGCTACGAGCAGTACTTC.

This clonotype has at least ten counts. The chain joins TRBV5-5 to TRBJ1-2, with TRBD1 as a possible D gene (5 bases). V lost 0 bases and J 4 bases, leaving 10 bases between the germline ends. CDR1 SGHKS and CDR2 YYEKEE come from the germline V gene (reference sequence). This CDR3 region has 14 residues. The CDR3 reads CASSLEQGPYGYTF. The CDR3, as DNA: TGTGCCAGCAGCTTGGAGCAGGGTCCCTATGGCTACACCTTC.

The chain links TRBV6-1 to TRBJ2-5, with 8 bases fitting TRBD2. This CDR3 is 17 amino acids long. Germline CDR1 and CDR2: MNHNS and SASEGT. Germline trimming cut 5 bases from V and 3 bases from J; bases unmatched to any gene: 14. The CDR3 nucleotides are TGTGCCAGCAGTAGGACTAGCTCCGGGGGGGGAAAAGAGACCCAGTACTTC. It is translated as CASSRTSSGGGKETQYF.

At least ten counts were recorded for this clonotype. Germline and junction disagree at one end, which may indicate a read error. The rearrangement joins TRBV12-3 or TRBV12-4 to TRBJ1-1; D may be TRBD1 (5 bases). This CDR3 comprises 15 residues. CDR3 in amino acids: CASSLAGYGNTEAFF. The CDR3 region has the DNA TGCGCCAGCAGTTTAGCAGGGTACGGGAACACTGAAGCTTTCTTT.

The V and J genes are TRBV12-5 and TRBJ1-2; D is undetermined. V was pared by 1 base and J by 8 bases, with 17 bases between. CDR1 and CDR2 from the germline V gene are LGHNT and FRNRAP. This CDR3 has 15 residues. The CDR3: CASGLASGRVQGYTF. Written as DNA, the CDR3 is TGTGCTAGTGGTTTGGCCTCTGGGAGGGTACAAGGCTACACCTTC.

This clonotype was recorded many times. The rearrangement links TRBV7-3 to TRBJ2-6, with D perhaps matching TRBD1 or TRBD2 (7 bases each). Germline CDR1 reads SGHTA; CDR2 reads FQGTGA. V lost 4 bases and J lost 2, with 12 bases in between. This CDR3 is built from 16 residues. DNA for the CDR3: TGTGCCAGCAGCTCCAGGGGGGGTCCTGGGGCCAACGTCCTGACTTTC. As protein: CASSSRGGPGANVLTF.

The sample holds many counts of this clonotype. The chain has TRBV9 and TRBJ1-5; tentatively, D is TRBD1 (5 bases). The germline V gene has CDR1 SGDLS and CDR2 YYNGEE. V was trimmed by 0 bases and J by 2 bases, leaving 9 bases between them. The CDR3 runs 15 residues. CDR3 bases: TGTGCCAGCAGCGTAGAAGGGGCGGGCAATCAGCCCCAGCATTTT. Translated: CASSVEGAGNQPQHF. The variable domain in full, completed from reference TRBV9 and TRBJ1-5, reads DSGVTQTPKHLITATGQRVTLRCSPRSGDLSVYWYQQSLDQGLQFLIQYYNGEERAKGNILERFSAQQFPDLHSELNLSSLELGDSALYFCASSVEGAGNQPQHFGDGTRLSIL.

This clonotype was seen at least ten times. The chain is built from TRBV6-1 and TRBJ1-5; D is unclear. Trimming stripped 6 bases from V and 6 bases from J, with 12 bases between. Germline-derived CDR1 and CDR2 are MNHNS and SASEGT. CDR3 length: 13 residues. The CDR3 reads CASSILWGQPQHF. The CDR3 nucleotides are TGTGCCAGCAGCATCTTGTGGGGTCAGCCCCAGCATTTT.

This clonotype was detected ten times or more. The chain has TRBV18 and TRBJ1-2; perhaps TRBD1 as D (6 bases). Germline V gives CDR1 KGHSH, CDR2 LQKENI. The length of the CDR3 is 16 residues. Trimming took 4 bases from V and 0 from J, leaving 15 bases between them. The CDR3 is CASSQAPRQANYGYTF. The CDR3 coding sequence is TGTGCCAGCTCACAAGCCCCGAGACAGGCTAACTATGGCTACACCTTC.

This clonotype came up many times. V is TRBV6-1 and J is TRBJ1-2; the D is unclear. Trimming pared 4 bases from V and 3 bases from J, leaving 12 bases between. This CDR3 has 14 residues. CDR1 is MNHNS, CDR2 SASEGT, per germline. CDR3 nucleotides: TGTGCCAGCAGTGGAGCGGCCAGGTACTATGGCTACACCTTC. Translation gives CASSGAARYYGYTF.

The rearrangement uses TRBV6-1 and TRBJ1-5, with a weak D call TRBD1 (5 bases). CDR3 length: 14 amino acids. CDR1 and CDR2 (germline): MNHNS, SASEGT. V was pared by 10 bases and J by 5 bases, with 18 bases between. Here the CDR3 DNA reads TGTGCCACCCAGGGAGACATCGTCGATCAGCCCCAGCATTTT. Protein sequence: CATQGDIVDQPQHF.

This clonotype showed up many times. The chain joins TRBV18 to TRBJ1-2; D uncertain. Germline loops: CDR1 KGHSH, CDR2 LQKENI. The CDR3 has 12 amino acids. Trimming removed 3 bases from V and 6 bases from J, with 8 bases in between. This chain's CDR3 is CASSPRDDGYTF. The CDR3 coding sequence is TGTGCCAGCTCACCTCGCGACGATGGCTACACCTTC.

In its sample, this clonotype was seen many times. The chain carries TRBV19 and TRBJ1-1, with a weak D call TRBD1 (5 bases). The CDR3 is made up of 14 amino acids. Germline CDR1 reads LNHDA; CDR2 reads SQIVND (reference sequence). The V and J ends lost 9 bases and 6 bases respectively, with 20 bases between them. CDR3 sequence reads: CASYPGGYPSEAFF. The CDR3 bases are TGTGCCAGCTATCCTGGGGGGTATCCTTCTGAAGCTTTCTTT.

The table lists this clonotype with many counts. The CDR3 DNA reads as TGTGCCAGCATGACAGGAGTGAACACTGAAGCTTTCTTT. It codes for CASMTGVNTEAFF. The V call is TRBV12-3 or TRBV12-4, the J call TRBJ1-1, with a tentative D call TRBD1 (6 bases). V lost 7 bases to trimming and J lost 0 bases, with 9 bases between them. The CDR3 covers 13 residues.

This clonotype was observed at least ten times. The DNA of the CDR3 is TGTGCCAGCAGTCGACAGGGGGTGAACTATGGCTACACCTTC. This encodes CASSRQGVNYGYTF. The rearrangement uses TRBV12-3 or TRBV12-4 and TRBJ1-2; 9 bases fit TRBD1. J lost 2 bases, V lost 5 bases, and 3 bases had no gene match. The CDR3 totals 14 residues.

The table lists this clonotype with many counts. The chain uses TRBV27 and TRBJ1-2; no clear D. This CDR3 is 12 amino acids long. Deletions cut 6 bases from V and 4 bases from J, with 9 bases between. Looked up from germline, CDR1 is MNHEY and CDR2 is SMNVEV (reference sequence). This CDR3 reads CASREVFYGYTF. The CDR3 nucleotides are TGTGCCAGCAGAGAGGTCTTCTATGGCTACACCTTC.

This clonotype was counted ten times or more. This chain links TRBV12-3 or TRBV12-4 with TRBJ1-5; D possibly corresponds to TRBD1 (6 bases). V shed 3 bases and J shed 2 bases, with 11 bases lying between them. The CDR3 totals 15 residues. The CDR3 sequence is CASSFGGGGNQPQHF. DNA for the CDR3: TGTGCCAGCAGTTTCGGGGGCGGGGGCAATCAGCCCCAGCATTTT.

This clonotype was seen repeatedly, ten times or more. The J gene is TRBJ1-5, the V gene TRBV10-3; D is undetermined. The CDR3 runs 13 residues. Germline CDR1 reads ENHRY; CDR2 reads SYGVKD. V was cut by 6 bases and J by 3 bases, with 9 bases left in between. As DNA, the CDR3 is TGTGCCATCAGCGCGGGGATCAATCAGCCCCAGCATTTT. It is translated as CAISAGINQPQHF.

This clonotype was observed many times. The chain employs TRBV4-1 and TRBJ1-2; 10 bases match TRBD1. This CDR3 comprises 13 residues. J was trimmed by 8 bases and V by 4 bases; bases with no gene match: 4. Germline CDR1 is MGHRA and CDR2 is YSYEKL. CDR3 loop: CASSLDRGQGYTF. CDR3 DNA: TGCGCCAGCAGCCTCGACAGGGGGCAGGGCTACACCTTC.

The chain uses TRBV4-1 and TRBJ2-5; TRBD1 aligns across 10 bases. The germline V gene has CDR1 MGHRA and CDR2 YSYEKL. CDR3 length equals 15 residues. V shed 4 bases and J 5 bases; nucleotides not matched to a gene: 7. The CDR3 region is CASSPGTGAGETQYF. The DNA of the CDR3 is TGCGCCAGCAGCCCCGGGACAGGGGCAGGGGAGACCCAGTACTTC.

This clonotype has ten or more counts. The genes are TRBV10-3 and TRBJ2-7, with unresolved D. CDR3 size: 13 residues. The germline gives CDR1 ENHRY, CDR2 SYGVKD. V was pared by 2 bases and J by 3 bases, with 8 bases between. CDR3 sequence reads: CAISEPDRYEQYF. The DNA of the CDR3 is TGTGCCATCAGTGAGCCCGACCGCTACGAGCAGTACTTC.

This clonotype was counted only a few times. This may arise from a read error, as a much more abundant clone is one base away. The rearrangement uses TRBV12-3 or TRBV12-4 and TRBJ1-1, with 8 bases matching TRBD1. The length of the CDR3 is 14 residues. The CDR3 nucleotides read TGTGCCTGCAGTCCCAGCAGGGGGCTCACTGAAGCTTTCTTT. Translation gives CACSPSRGLTEAFF.

This clonotype was picked up many times. The junction shows a germline mismatch at one end, possibly a read error. This sequence joins TRBV6-5 and TRBJ2-7; D is undetermined. The CDR3 loop spans 11 amino acids. Germline V lookup: CDR1 MNHEY, CDR2 SVGAGI. The CDR3 nucleotides read TGTGCCAGCAGGTACTCCTACGAGCAGTACTTC. Translation gives CASRYSYEQYF.

This clonotype was found many times. The chain recombines TRBV4-1 with TRBJ1-2; possibly TRBD1 for D (5 bases). The CDR3 spans 15 residues. The V gene's germline CDR1 is MGHRA and CDR2 YSYEKL. V was shortened by 1 base and J by 1 base, with 10 bases between the two germline ends. This CDR3 reads CASSQAGGDNYGYTF. DNA for the CDR3: TGCGCCAGCAGCCAAGCGGGGGGGGATAACTATGGCTACACCTTC.

This clonotype was observed at least ten times. The chain recombines TRBV12-3 or TRBV12-4 with TRBJ2-7; 7 bases are shared with TRBD1. CDR3 length: 18 residues. The J segment lost 3 bases and the V segment lost 5 bases, leaving 19 bases of the junction unmatched. CDR3 bases: TGTGCCAGCAGTCCAACCAGAGACAGGGCATACAAAGGCTACGAGCAGTACTTC. Residues: CASSPTRDRAYKGYEQYF.

This clonotype was recorded a few times. The V gene is TRBV5-4, the J gene TRBJ2-7; 12 positions agree with TRBD2. The junction had 6 bases not matched to a gene; V was cut back by 0 bases and J by 5 bases. CDR3 size: 16 residues. Germline lookup yields CDR1 SGHNT and CDR2 YYREEE (reference sequence). The CDR3 nucleotides are TGTGCCAGCAGCTTGGCCGGGACTAGCGGGCCCCACGAGCAGTACTTC. Protein: CASSLAGTSGPHEQYF.

Of note for this clonotype: A read error may produce the germline difference seen at one junction end. The genes are TRBV29-1 and TRBJ2-5, with D possibly matching TRBD1 (5 bases). Germline CDR1 is SQVTM and CDR2 is ANQGSEA. The CDR3 is 12 amino acids. CDR3 sequence: CSAGQGQETQDF. Here the CDR3 DNA reads TGCAGCGCCGGGCAGGGCCAAGAGACCCAGGACTTC.

The CDR3 reads CSARSDGSSYEQYF. The DNA for the CDR3 is TGCAGTGCTAGGTCGGACGGGAGCTCCTACGAGCAGTACTTC. The gene calls are TRBV20-1 and TRBJ2-7; tentative D call: TRBD2 (6 bases). The length of the CDR3 is 14 residues. Germline V gene data show CDR1 as DFQATT and CDR2 as SNEGSKA (reference sequence). V lost 3 bases and J lost 0, with 12 bases in between.

Ten or more counts support this clonotype. The chain combines TRBV18 with TRBJ2-7; 12 nucleotides agree with TRBD2. The CDR3 runs to 15 residues. In germline, CDR1 is KGHSH, CDR2 LQKENI. Losses at the gene ends were 5 bases for V and 7 bases for J; bases not matched to a gene: 9. CDR3 in amino acids: CASSNLAGGPKEQYF. The CDR3 DNA sequence: TGTGCCAGCTCAAATCTAGCGGGGGGGCCAAAAGAGCAGTACTTC.

This clonotype was detected many times. The chain joins TRBV29-1 to TRBJ2-4, with D possibly called TRBD1 or TRBD2 (6 bases each). This CDR3 comprises 14 residues. Between the trimmed V and J ends, which lost 6 bases and 0 bases, there was a span of 12 bases. Germline lookup yields CDR1 SQVTM and CDR2 ANQGSEA. In nucleotides, the CDR3 is TGCAGCGTGGGGGGCGTCTTAGCCAAAAACATTCAGTACTTC. Protein product: CSVGGVLAKNIQYF.

This clonotype was seen many times. The chain combines TRBV11-2 with TRBJ2-7; TRBD2 might be the D (7 bases). The V end lost 1 base, the J end lost 6 bases, and 16 bases lay between the germline ends. The CDR3 covers 15 residues. Germline CDR1 SGHAT, CDR2 FQNNGV. For the CDR3, the DNA is TGTGCCAGCAGCTTAGGGCCAGGGAGGGGGGGCGAGCAGTACTTC. It yields the protein CASSLGPGRGGEQYF.